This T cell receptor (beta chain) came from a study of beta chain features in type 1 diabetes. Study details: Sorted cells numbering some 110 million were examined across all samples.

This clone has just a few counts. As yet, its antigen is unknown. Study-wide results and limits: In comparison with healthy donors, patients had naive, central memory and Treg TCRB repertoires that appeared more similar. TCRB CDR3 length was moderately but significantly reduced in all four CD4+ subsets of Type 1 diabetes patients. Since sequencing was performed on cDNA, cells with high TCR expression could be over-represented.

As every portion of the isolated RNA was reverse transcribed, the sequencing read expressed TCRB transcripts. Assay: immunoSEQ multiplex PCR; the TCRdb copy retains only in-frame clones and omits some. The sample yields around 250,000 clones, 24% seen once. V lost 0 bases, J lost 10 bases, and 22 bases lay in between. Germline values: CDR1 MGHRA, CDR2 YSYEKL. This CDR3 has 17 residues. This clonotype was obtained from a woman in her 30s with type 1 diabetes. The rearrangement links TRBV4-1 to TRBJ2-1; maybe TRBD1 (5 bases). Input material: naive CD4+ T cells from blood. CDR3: CASSQEGWPGNSQEQFF. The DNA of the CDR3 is TGCGCCAGCAGCCAAGAAGGTTGGCCAGGGAATTCGCAAGAGCAGTTCTTC.